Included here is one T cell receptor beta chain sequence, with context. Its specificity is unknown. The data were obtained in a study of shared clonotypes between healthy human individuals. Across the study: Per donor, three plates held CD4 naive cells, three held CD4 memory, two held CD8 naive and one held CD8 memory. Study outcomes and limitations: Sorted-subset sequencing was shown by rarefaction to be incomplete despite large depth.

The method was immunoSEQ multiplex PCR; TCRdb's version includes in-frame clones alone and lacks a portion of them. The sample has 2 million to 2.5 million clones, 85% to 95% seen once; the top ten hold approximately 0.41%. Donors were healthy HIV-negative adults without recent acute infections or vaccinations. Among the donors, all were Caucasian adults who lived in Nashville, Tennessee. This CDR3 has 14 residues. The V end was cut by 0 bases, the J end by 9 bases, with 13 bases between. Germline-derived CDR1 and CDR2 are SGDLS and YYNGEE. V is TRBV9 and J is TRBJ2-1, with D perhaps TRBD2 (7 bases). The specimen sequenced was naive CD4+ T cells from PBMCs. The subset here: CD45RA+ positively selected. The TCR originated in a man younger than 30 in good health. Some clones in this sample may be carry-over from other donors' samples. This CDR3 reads CASSVGAGASEQFF. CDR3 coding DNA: TGTGCCAGCAGCGTAGGGGCGGGGGCGTCTGAGCAGTTCTTC.